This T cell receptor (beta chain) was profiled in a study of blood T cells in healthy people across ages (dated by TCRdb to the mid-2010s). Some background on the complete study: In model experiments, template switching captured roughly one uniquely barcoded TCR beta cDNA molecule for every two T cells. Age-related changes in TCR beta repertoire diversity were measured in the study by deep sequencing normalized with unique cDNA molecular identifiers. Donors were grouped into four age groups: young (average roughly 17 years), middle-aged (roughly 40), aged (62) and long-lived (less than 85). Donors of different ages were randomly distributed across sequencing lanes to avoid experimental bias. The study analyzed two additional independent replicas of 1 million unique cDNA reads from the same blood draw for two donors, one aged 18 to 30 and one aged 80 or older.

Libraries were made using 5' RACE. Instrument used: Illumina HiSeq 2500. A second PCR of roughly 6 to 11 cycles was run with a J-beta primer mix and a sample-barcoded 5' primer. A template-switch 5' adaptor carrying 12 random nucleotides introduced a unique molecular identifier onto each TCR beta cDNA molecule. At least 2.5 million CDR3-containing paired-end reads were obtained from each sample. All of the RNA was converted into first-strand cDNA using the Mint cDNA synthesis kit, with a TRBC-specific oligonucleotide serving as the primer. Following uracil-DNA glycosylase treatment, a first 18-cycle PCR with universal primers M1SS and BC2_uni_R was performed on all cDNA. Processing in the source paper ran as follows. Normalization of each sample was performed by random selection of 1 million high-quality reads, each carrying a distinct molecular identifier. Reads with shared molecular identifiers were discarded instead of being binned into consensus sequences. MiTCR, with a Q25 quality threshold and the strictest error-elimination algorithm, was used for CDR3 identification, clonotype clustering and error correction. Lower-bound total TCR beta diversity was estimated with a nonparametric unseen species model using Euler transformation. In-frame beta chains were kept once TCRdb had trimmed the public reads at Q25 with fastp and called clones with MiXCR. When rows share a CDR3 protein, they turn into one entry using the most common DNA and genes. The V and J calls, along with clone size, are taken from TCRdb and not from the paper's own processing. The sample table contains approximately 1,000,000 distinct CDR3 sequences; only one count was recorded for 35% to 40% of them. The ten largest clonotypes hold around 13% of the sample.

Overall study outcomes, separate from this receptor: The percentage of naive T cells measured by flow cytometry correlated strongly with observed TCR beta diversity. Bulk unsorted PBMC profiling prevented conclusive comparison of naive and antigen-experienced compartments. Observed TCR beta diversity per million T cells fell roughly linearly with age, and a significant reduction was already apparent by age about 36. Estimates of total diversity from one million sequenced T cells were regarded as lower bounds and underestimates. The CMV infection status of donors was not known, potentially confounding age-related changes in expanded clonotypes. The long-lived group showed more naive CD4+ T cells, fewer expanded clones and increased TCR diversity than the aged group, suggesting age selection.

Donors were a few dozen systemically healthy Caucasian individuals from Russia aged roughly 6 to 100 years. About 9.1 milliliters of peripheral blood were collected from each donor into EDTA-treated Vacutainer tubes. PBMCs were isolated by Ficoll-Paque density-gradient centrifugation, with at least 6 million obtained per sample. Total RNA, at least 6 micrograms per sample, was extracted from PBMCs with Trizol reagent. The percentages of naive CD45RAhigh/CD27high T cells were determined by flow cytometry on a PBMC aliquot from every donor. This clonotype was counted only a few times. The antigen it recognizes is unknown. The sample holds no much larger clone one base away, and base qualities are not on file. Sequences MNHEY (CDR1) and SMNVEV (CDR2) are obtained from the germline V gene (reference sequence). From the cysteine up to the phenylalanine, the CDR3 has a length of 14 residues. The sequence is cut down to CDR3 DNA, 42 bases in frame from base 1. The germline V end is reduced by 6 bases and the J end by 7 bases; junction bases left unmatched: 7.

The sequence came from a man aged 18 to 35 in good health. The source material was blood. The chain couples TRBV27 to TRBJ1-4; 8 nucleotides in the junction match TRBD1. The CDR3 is CASRVDRESEKLFF. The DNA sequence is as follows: TGTGCCAGCAGGGTGGACAGGGAAAGTGAAAAACTGTTTTTT.